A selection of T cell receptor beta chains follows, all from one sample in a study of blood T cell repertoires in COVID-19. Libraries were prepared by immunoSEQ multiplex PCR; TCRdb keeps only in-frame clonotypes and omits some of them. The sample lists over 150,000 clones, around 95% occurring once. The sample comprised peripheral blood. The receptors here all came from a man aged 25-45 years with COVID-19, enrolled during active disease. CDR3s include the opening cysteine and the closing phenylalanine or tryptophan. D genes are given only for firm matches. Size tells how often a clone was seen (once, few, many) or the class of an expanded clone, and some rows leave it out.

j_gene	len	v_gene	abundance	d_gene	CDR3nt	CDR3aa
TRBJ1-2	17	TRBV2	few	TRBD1	TGTGCCAGCAGTGAAGTCGTTCCGGGACAGGGATACGATGGCTACACCTTC	CASSEVVPGQGYDGYTF
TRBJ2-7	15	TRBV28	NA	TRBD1	TGTGCCAGCAGTTTGCCAGGGACAGGGTTCCACGAGCAGTACTTC	CASSLPGTGFHEQYF
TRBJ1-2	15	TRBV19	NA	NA	TGTGCCAGTAGTAAGAGGGCACCAGCTAACTATGGCTACACCTTC	CASSKRAPANYGYTF
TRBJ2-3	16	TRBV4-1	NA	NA	TGCGCCAGCAGCCAAGCAACGGTCCCCCGCGCAGATACGCAGTATTTT	CASSQATVPRADTQYF
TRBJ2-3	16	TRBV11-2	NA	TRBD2	TGTGCCAGCAGCCCAAGACTAGCGACGAGCACAGATACGCAGTATTTT	CASSPRLATSTDTQYF
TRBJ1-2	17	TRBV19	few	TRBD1	TGTGCCAGTAGTATGACAGGGGCCAACCCTAAGGGCTATGGCTACACCTTC	CASSMTGANPKGYGYTF
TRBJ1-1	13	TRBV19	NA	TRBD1	TGTGCCAGTAGGCAACAGGGGGCCACTGAAGCTTTCTTT	CASRQQGATEAFF
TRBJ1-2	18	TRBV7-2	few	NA	TGTGCCAGCAGCCCCTACAGCGGGACCGTGATAGGGCGCTATGGCTACACCTTC	CASSPYSGTVIGRYGYTF
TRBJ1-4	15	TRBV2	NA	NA	TGTGCCAGCGGTCGGGAGACGGCTGTTAATGAAAAACTGTTTTTT	CASGRETAVNEKLFF
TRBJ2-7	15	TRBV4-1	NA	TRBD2	TGCGCCAGCAGCCAAGATAGCGGGGTGGGGGGCGAGCAGTACTTC	CASSQDSGVGGEQYF
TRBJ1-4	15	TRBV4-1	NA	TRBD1	TGCGCCAGCAGTCGGACAGGCCGAGCTAATGAAAAACTGTTTTTT	CASSRTGRANEKLFF
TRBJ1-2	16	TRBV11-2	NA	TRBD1	TGTGCCAGCAGCTCACGGAGCCGGGACAGATACTATGGCTACACCTTC	CASSSRSRDRYYGYTF
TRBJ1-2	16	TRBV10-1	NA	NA	TGCGCCAGCAGTGAAACCAAGACAGGATTCAACTATGGCTACACCTTC	CASSETKTGFNYGYTF
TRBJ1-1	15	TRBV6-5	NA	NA	TGTGCCAGCAGTTACTTCGGCAAGGGGGACACTGAAGCTTTCTTT	CASSYFGKGDTEAFF
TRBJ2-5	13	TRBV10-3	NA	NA	TGTGCCATCGCGCCCAGGATTGAGGAGACCCAGTACTTC	CAIAPRIEETQYF
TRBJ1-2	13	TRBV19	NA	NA	TGTGCCAGTAGTATCCCAAGCCTCTATGGCTACACCTTC	CASSIPSLYGYTF
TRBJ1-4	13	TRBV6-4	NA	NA	TGTGCCAGCAGTGACAGGACGGGGGAAAAACTGTTTTTT	CASSDRTGEKLFF
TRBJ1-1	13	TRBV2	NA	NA	TGTGCCAGGAGGGGACAACTGAACACTGAAGCTTTCTTT	CARRGQLNTEAFF
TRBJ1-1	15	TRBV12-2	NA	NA	TGTGCAAGTCGCCACAGTAGTCAAATGAACACTGAAGCTTTCTTT	CASRHSSQMNTEAFF
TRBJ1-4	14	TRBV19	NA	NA	TGTGCCAGTGCCAGGGTCCCAACTAATGAAAAACTGTTTTTT	CASARVPTNEKLFF
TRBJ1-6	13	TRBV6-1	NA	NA	TGTGCCAGCAGTGACAACACCTATTCACCCCTCCACTTT	CASSDNTYSPLHF
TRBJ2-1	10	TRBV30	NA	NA	TGTGCCGGAGGCGGAAATGAGCAGTTCTTC	CAGGGNEQFF
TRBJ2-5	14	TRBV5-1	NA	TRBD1	TGCGCCAGCAGCGGGGGACAGGCGGCGGAGACCCAGTACTTC	CASSGGQAAETQYF
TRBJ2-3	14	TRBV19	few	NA	TGTGCCAGTAGGAGGGAGATTAGCACAGATACGCAGTATTTT	CASRREISTDTQYF
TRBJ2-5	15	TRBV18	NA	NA	TGTGCCAGCTCACCACCGGGACTGCACCAAGAGACCCAGTACTTC	CASSPPGLHQETQYF
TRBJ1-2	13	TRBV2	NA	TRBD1	TGTGCCAGCAGGGACAGGGCTAACTATGGCTACACCTTC	CASRDRANYGYTF
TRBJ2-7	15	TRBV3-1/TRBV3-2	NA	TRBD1	TGTGCCAGCAGCCTCCGGGACAGGAGCTCCTACGAGCAGTACTTC	CASSLRDRSSYEQYF
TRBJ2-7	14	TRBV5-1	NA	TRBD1	TGCGCCAGCAGTTCCGGGACAGGGTTCTACGAGCAGTACTTC	CASSSGTGFYEQYF
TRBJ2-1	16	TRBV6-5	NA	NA	TGTGCCAGCAGTTACTCGATACAGGCAACCTACAATGAGCAGTTCTTC	CASSYSIQATYNEQFF
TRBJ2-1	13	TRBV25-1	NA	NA	TGTGCCAGCTCTAGACTAGTATCTAATGAGCAGTTCTTC	CASSRLVSNEQFF
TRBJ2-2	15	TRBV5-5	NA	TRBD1	TGTGCCAGCAGCTGGACAGGGATGAACACCGGGGAGCTGTTTTTT	CASSWTGMNTGELFF
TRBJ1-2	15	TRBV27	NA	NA	TGTGCCAGCACCACATTCCTCAGCGAGCGGTATGGCTACACCTTC	CASTTFLSERYGYTF
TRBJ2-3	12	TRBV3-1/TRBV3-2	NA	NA	TGTGCCAGCAGCCCCCTTAGGGGTACGCAGTATTTT	CASSPLRGTQYF
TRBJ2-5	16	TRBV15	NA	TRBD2	TGTGCCACCAGCAAACCTCCGAGCGGGGGCTGGGAGACCCAGTACTTC	CATSKPPSGGWETQYF
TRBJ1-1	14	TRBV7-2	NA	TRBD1	TGTGCCAGCAGCCTGACAGGGTCAGGCACTGAAGCTTTCTTT	CASSLTGSGTEAFF
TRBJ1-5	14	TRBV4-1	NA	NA	TGCGCCAGCAGCCAAGAACCGGGCAATCAGCCCCAGCATTTT	CASSQEPGNQPQHF
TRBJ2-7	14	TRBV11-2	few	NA	TGTGCCAGCAGCTTCGCTGGCAGGGCCTACGAGCAGTACTTC	CASSFAGRAYEQYF
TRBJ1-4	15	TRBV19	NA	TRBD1	TGTGCCAGTAGGCCTCTCGGGACAGATAATGAAAAACTGTTTTTT	CASRPLGTDNEKLFF
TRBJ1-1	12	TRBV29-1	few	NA	TGCAGCGCTGGGCGCATGAACACTGAAGCTTTCTTT	CSAGRMNTEAFF
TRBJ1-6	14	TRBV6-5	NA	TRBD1	TGTGCCAGCAGTCACAGGGGCATTAATTCACCCCTCCACTTT	CASSHRGINSPLHF
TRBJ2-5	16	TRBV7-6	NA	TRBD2	TGTGCCAGCAGCTTAGGCGCGGGGGGGCCAGCGGCGACCCAGTACTTC	CASSLGAGGPAATQYF
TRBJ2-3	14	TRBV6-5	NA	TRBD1	TGTGCCAGCACCAGGTCAGGGGGTTCGGATACGCAGTATTTT	CASTRSGGSDTQYF
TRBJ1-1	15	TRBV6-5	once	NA	TGTGCCAGCAGAGCTAACCTCAGGGGGAACACTGAAGCTTTCTTT	CASRANLRGNTEAFF
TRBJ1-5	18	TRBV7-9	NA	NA	TGTGCCAGCAGCTTAGGCGGGGGGGCGGACAGCCACAATCAGCCCCAGCATTTT	CASSLGGGADSHNQPQHF
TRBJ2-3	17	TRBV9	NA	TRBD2	TGTGCCAGCAGCGCTTCTCTAGCGGGGGGGAGCACAGATACGCAGTATTTT	CASSASLAGGSTDTQYF
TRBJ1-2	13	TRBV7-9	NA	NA	TGTGCCAGCAGCTTAGGTGAGAGCTATGGCTACACCTTC	CASSLGESYGYTF
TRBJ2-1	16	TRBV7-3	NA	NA	TGTGCCAGCAGCTTAAATGTTTGGACTAACCACAATGAGCAGTTCTTC	CASSLNVWTNHNEQFF
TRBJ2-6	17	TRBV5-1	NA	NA	TGCGCCAGCAGCTTGACCCCACAGGGCGTTGGGGCCAACGTCCTGACTTTC	CASSLTPQGVGANVLTF
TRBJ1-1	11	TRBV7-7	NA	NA	TGTGCCAGCAGCTTAGTATCTGAAGCTTTCTTT	CASSLVSEAFF
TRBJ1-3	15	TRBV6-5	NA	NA	TGTGCCAGCAGAACAGGCCAGAGTGCCGGAAACACCATATATTTT	CASRTGQSAGNTIYF
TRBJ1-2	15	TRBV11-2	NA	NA	TGTGCCAGCAGCCCTCGGGGAGGGGACGTCTATGGCTACACCTTC	CASSPRGGDVYGYTF
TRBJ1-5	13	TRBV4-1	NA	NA	TGCGCCAGCAGCCAAGAGCGGGGTCAGCCCCAGCATTTT	CASSQERGQPQHF
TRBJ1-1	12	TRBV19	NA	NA	TGTGCCAGTAGTATCCCCGGAGTGGGAGCTTTCTTT	CASSIPGVGAFF
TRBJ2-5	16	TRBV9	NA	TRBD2	TGTGCCAGCAGCGTTGGTAGCGGGGGGATACAAGAGACCCAGTACTTC	CASSVGSGGIQETQYF